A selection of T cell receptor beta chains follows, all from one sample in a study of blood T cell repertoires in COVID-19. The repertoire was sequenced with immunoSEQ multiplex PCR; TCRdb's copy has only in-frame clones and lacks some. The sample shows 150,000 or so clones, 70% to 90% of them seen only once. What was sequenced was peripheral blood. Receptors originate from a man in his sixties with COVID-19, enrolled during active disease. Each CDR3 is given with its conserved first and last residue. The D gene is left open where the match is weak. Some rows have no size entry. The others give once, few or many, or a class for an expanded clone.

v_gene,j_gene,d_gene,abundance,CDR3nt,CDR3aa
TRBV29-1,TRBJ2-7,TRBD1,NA,TGCAGCGCCGGACAGGGAACCTACGAGCAGTACTTC,CSAGQGTYEQYF
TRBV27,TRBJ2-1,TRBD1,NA,TGTGCCAGCAGTCATCGGGACAGGACCTACAATGAGCAGTTCTTC,CASSHRDRTYNEQFF
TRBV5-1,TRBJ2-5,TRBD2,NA,TGCGCCAGCAGCTTTTTAGCGGGGGGTCAAGAGACCCAGTACTTC,CASSFLAGGQETQYF
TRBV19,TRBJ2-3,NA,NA,TGTGCCAGTAGTATAGGCGCAGGGAGCACAGATACGCAGTATTTT,CASSIGAGSTDTQYF
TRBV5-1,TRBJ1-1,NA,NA,TGCGCCAGCAGAGCGGGGACATCGAACACTGAAGCTTTCTTT,CASRAGTSNTEAFF
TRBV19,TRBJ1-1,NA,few,TGTGCCAGTAGTATTGGGGCAGACAACACTGAAGCTTTCTTT,CASSIGADNTEAFF
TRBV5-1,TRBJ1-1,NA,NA,TGCGCCAGCAGCTTTACAAAAGGGGTGGAAACTGAAGCTTTCTTT,CASSFTKGVETEAFF
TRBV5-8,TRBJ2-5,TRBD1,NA,TGTGCCAGCAGCAAAGAGACAGGGGTTAGGGGCACCCAGTACTTC,CASSKETGVRGTQYF
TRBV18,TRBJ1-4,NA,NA,TGTGCCAGCTCACCGTCTCCAGGGGAAGAAAAACTGTTTTTT,CASSPSPGEEKLFF
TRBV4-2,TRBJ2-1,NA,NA,TGTGCCAGCAGTCTAAGAGTCTTAACGTATGAGCAGTTCTTC,CASSLRVLTYEQFF
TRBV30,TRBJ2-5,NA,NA,TGTGCCTGGAGTACAGGGCTACAAGAGACCCAGTACTTC,CAWSTGLQETQYF
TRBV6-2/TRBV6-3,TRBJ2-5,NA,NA,TGTGCCAGCAGTTACTCGATGGCAATGGAGACCCAGTACTTC,CASSYSMAMETQYF
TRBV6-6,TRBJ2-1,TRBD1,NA,TGTGCCAGCATCCTTACAGGGGGAACCTACAATGAGCAGTTCTTC,CASILTGGTYNEQFF
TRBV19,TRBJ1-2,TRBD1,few,TGTGCCAGCTCGACAGGGGAAGGTGGCTACACCTTC,CASSTGEGGYTF
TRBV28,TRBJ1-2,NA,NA,TGTGCCAGCAGTGTAAAGCAGGGCCTTTTTGACTATGGCTACACCTTC,CASSVKQGLFDYGYTF
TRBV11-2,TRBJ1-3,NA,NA,TGTGCCAGCAGCTCAACAGTGTTGAGCACTGGAAACACCATATATTTT,CASSSTVLSTGNTIYF
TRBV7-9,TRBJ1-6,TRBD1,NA,TGTGCCAGCAGCCAAGGACAGGGCTTCTATAATTCACCCCTCCACTTT,CASSQGQGFYNSPLHF
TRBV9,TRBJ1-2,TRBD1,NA,TGTGCCAGCAGCGTAGTGCAGGGGGCAAGCTATGGCTACACCTTC,CASSVVQGASYGYTF
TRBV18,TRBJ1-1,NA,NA,TGTGCCAGCTCACCACCGAGGCCCGAAGAAGCTTTCTTT,CASSPPRPEEAFF
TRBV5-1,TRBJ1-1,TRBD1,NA,TGCGCCAGCAGCTTGGTAGCAGGGGGCCTCACTGAAGCTTTCTTT,CASSLVAGGLTEAFF
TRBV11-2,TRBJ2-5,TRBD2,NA,TGTGCCAGCAGCTCCGGATGGACTAGCGGCCAAGAGACCCAGTACTTC,CASSSGWTSGQETQYF
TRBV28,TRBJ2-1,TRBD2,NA,TGTGCCAGCAGTTTAGCGGGGGGGCGAAATGAGCAGTTCTTC,CASSLAGGRNEQFF
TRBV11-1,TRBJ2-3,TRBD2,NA,TGTGCCAGCAGCTCTCTAGCGGGTAGCACAGATACGCAGTATTTT,CASSSLAGSTDTQYF
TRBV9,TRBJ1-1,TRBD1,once,TGTGCCAGCAGCGTAGGGGGACAGGGGGACACTGAAGCTTTCTTT,CASSVGGQGDTEAFF
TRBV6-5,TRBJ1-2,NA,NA,TGTGCCAGCAGTTACGGGGGGAGAGGGAACTATGGCTACACCTTC,CASSYGGRGNYGYTF
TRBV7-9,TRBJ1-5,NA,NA,TGTGCCAGCAGCTTAATGGGGCAGACTAATCAGCCCCAGCATTTT,CASSLMGQTNQPQHF
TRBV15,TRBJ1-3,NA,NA,TGTGCCACCAGCACAAAAGACCGGAGAGGAAACACCATATATTTT,CATSTKDRRGNTIYF
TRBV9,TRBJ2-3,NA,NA,TGTGCCAGCAGCGTAGGCGCAGATACGCAGTATTTT,CASSVGADTQYF
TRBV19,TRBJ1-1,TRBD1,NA,TGTGCCAGTAGTCCGGGACAGGGGGCAGCTTTCTTT,CASSPGQGAAFF
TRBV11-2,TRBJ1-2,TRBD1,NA,TGTGCCAGCAGCCCACTTAGGGGGACAGGGGGTTATGGCTACACCTTC,CASSPLRGTGGYGYTF
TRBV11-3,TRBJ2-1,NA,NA,TGTGCCAGCAGCTTCACGGGAGAGGGATATGAGCAGTTCTTC,CASSFTGEGYEQFF